This T cell receptor (beta chain) was retrieved from a study of shared clonotypes between healthy human individuals. CDR3 length: 14 amino acids. The germline gives CDR1 KGHSY, CDR2 FQNENV. V gave up 6 bases and J gave up 2 bases; unmatched junction bases: 5. Data came from immunoSEQ multiplex PCR; TCRdb stores just in-frame clones and leaves some out. Among roughly 1,000,000 clones, approximately 80% were seen once, and the ten largest hold about 0.52%. Sequenced sample: memory CD4+ T cells from PBMCs. The sample's subset: CD45RA-negative fraction. The chain couples TRBV16 to TRBJ2-7; 9 nucleotides align to TRBD2. The sequence was collected from a man aged 18 to 35 in good health. Some clones in this sample may be carry-over from other donors' samples. The CDR3 reads CASRRASGTYEQYF. CDR3 DNA sequence: TGTGCCAGCAGAAGAGCTAGCGGGACCTACGAGCAGTACTTC.